A single sample is the source of the 7 T cell receptor beta chains below, sequenced in a study of shared clonotypes between healthy human individuals. Method: immunoSEQ multiplex PCR; TCRdb's copy keeps in-frame clones and lacks some. The table includes around 1.4 million clones, about 98.5% detected once. Sequencing was carried out using naive CD4+ T cells sorted from blood. Subset described: CD45RA+ positively selected. The receptor source for this set is a man aged 30 to 39 in good health.

The chain joins TRBV2 to TRBJ2-7; TRBD1 matches at 9 bases. This CDR3 has 15 residues. Trimming at V came to 4 bases and at J to 0 bases, leaving 4 bases not matched to a gene. Germline CDR1 and CDR2: SNHLY and FYNNEI. The CDR3 bases are TGTGCCAGCAGTGTTCGGACAGGGGACTCCTACGAGCAGTACTTC. Translation: CASSVRTGDSYEQYF.

CDR3 sequence reads: CASSARTGIWPGELFF. The CDR3, as DNA: TGTGCCAGCAGCGCCCGGACGGGGATTTGGCCCGGGGAGCTGTTTTTT. This chain links TRBV9 with TRBJ2-2; a weak D match, TRBD2 (5 bases). Germline CDR1 is SGDLS and CDR2 is YYNGEE. The CDR3 runs to 16 residues. V was shortened by 3 bases and J by 6 bases, with 18 bases between the two germline ends.

The V call is TRBV10-3, the J call TRBJ2-3; TRBD2 matches at 9 bases. The ends lost 5 bases at V and 3 bases at J; junction bases unmatched: 6. The CDR3 has 15 residues. The V gene's germline CDR1 is ENHRY and CDR2 SYGVKD. The CDR3 sequence is CAISKAGGRTDTQYF. The CDR3 bases are TGTGCCATCAGTAAAGCGGGAGGAAGAACAGATACGCAGTATTTT.

This chain links TRBV6-4 with TRBJ2-1; 9 bases are shared with TRBD2. Per the germline V gene, CDR1 is MRHNA and CDR2 is SNTAGT. V was clipped by 7 bases and J by 0 bases; unmatched bases: 4. This CDR3 spans 15 amino acids. This CDR3 is CASKSTSGSYNEQFF. DNA of the CDR3: TGTGCCAGCAAATCGACTAGCGGCTCCTACAATGAGCAGTTCTTC.

The chain links TRBV5-1 to TRBJ1-4, with TRBD1 as a possible D gene (6 bases). The CDR3 totals 14 residues. Trimming pared 2 bases from V and 8 bases from J, leaving 13 bases between. Germline CDR1 SGHRS, CDR2 YFSETQ. The CDR3: CASSFGGIGEKLFF. CDR3 bases: TGCGCCAGCAGCTTTGGGGGCATTGGGGAAAAACTGTTTTTT.

The rearrangement joins TRBV7-4 to TRBJ2-5, with 8 nucleotides matching TRBD1. The germline CDR1 and CDR2 sequences are SGHVT and SQSDAQ. The CDR3 runs 14 residues. The J segment lost 5 bases and the V segment lost 5 bases, leaving 7 bases of the junction unmatched. The CDR3 DNA sequence: TGTGCCAGCAGCCCGCAGGGGGCCGGGGAGACCCAGTACTTC. Protein: CASSPQGAGETQYF.

V gene TRBV7-9 combines with J gene TRBJ2-7, with 8 nucleotides matching TRBD2. This CDR3 comprises 14 residues. Losses at the gene ends were 5 bases for V and 2 bases for J; bases not matched to a gene: 5. CDR1 is SEHNR and CDR2 is FQNEAQ in the germline V gene (reference sequence). The CDR3 DNA is TGTGCCAGCAGCCTCGGGGGGGAAGCCTACGAGCAGTACTTC. It is translated as CASSLGGEAYEQYF. Supplemented by reference TRBV7-9 and TRBJ2-7, the full variable domain reads DTGVSQNPRHKITKRGQNVTFRCDPISEHNRLYWYRQTLGQGPEFLTYFQNEAQLEKSRLLSDRFSAERPKGSFSTLEIQRTEQGDSAMYLCASSLGGEAYEQYFGPGTRLTVT.